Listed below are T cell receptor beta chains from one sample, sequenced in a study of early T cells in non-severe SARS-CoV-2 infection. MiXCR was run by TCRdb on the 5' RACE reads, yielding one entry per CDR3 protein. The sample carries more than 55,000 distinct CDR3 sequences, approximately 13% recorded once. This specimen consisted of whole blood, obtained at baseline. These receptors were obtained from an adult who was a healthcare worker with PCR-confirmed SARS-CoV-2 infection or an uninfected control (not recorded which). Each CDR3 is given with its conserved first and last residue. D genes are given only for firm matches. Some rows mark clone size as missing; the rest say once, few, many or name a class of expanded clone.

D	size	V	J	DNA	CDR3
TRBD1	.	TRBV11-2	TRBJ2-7	TGTGCCAGCAGCTTCCTGGGTGGGACAGGGGGCTACGAGCAGTACTTC	CASSFLGGTGGYEQYF
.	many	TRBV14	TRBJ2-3	TGTGCCAGCAGCCAAGGGAGAAAGGGACGGGGCACAGATACGCAGTATTTT	CASSQGRKGRGTDTQYF
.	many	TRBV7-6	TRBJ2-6	TGTGCCAGCAGCCCTAGGGTGCAGGTGGGCATCTCTGGGGCCAACGTCCTGACTTTC	CASSPRVQVGISGANVLTF
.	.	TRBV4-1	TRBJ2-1	TGCGCCAGCAGCTCAGGGCCTAGAGGTGATGAGCAGTTCTTC	CASSSGPRGDEQFF
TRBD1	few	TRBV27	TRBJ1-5	TGTGCCAGCAGTGGGGGACAGGGGGGCAATCAGCCCCAGCATTTT	CASSGGQGGNQPQHF
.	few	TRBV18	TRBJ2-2	TGTGCCAGCTCACCAACCCACGACACCGGGGAGCTGTTTTTT	CASSPTHDTGELFF
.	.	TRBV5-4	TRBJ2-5	TGTGCCAGCAGCTTGAGTGGAAAGACCCAGTACTTC	CASSLSGKTQYF
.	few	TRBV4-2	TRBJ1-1	TGTGCCAGCAGCCAAGATAGGGCGGGAGGAACTGAAGCTTTCTTT	CASSQDRAGGTEAFF
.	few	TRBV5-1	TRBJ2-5	TGCGCCAGCAGCTTCCATCAGGGGCTCCAAGAGACCCAGTACTTC	CASSFHQGLQETQYF
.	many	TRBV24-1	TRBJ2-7	TGTGCCACCAGGTCAGGGGCCGCGGCCTCCTACGAGCAGTACTTC	CATRSGAAASYEQYF
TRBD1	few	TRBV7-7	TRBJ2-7	TGTGCTAGCAGCACGGGACAGGGCTACGAGCAGTACTTC	CASSTGQGYEQYF
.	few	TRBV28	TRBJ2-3	TGTGCCAGCAGCCCCGGGACCAGTATCACAGATACGCAGTATTTT	CASSPGTSITDTQYF
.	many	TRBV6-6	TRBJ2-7	TGTGCCAGCAGTTACGGGGAGCACACCGAATACGAGCAGTACTTC	CASSYGEHTEYEQYF
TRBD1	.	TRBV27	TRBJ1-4	TGTGCCAGCACTAAACAGGGGGCGCTGGGTAATGAAAAACTGTTTTTT	CASTKQGALGNEKLFF
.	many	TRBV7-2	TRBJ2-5	TGTGCCAGCAGCTCCTCGATGGTGAAGACCCAGTACTTC	CASSSSMVKTQYF
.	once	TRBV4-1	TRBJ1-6	TGCGCCAGCAGCCAAGGAGGGGGAGAGGCACCCCTCCACTTT	CASSQGGGEAPLHF
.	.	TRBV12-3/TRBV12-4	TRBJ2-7	TGTGCCAGCAGTCCCCGGGGGCAGCAGTACTTC	CASSPRGQQYF
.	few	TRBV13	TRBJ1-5	TGTGCCAGCAGCTTACGACAGAGCCAGCCCCAGCATTTT	CASSLRQSQPQHF
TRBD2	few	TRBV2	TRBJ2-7	TGTGCCAGCTGCCGGGACTACTCCTACGAGCAGTACTTC	CASCRDYSYEQYF
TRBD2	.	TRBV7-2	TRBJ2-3	TGTGCCAGCACCCTCCGCGGGAGCCGCACAGATACGCAGTATTTT	CASTLRGSRTDTQYF
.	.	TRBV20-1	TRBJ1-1	TGCAGTGCTAGAGAGGAGGGGGACACTGAAGCTTTCTTT	CSAREEGDTEAFF
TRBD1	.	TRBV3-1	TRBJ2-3	TGTGCCAGCAGCCCCTGGGACAGGAAGACAGATACGCAGTATTTT	CASSPWDRKTDTQYF
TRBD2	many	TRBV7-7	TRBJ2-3	TGTGCTAGCAGCCATGGGGGGGGTACGCAGTATTTT	CASSHGGGTQYF
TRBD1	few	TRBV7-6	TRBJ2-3	TGTGCCAGCAGCTTAAGGGACAGGGGATTAGATACGCAGTATTTT	CASSLRDRGLDTQYF
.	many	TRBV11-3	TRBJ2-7	TGTGCCAGCACGACGGTCAACGGCTACGAGCAGTACTTC	CASTTVNGYEQYF
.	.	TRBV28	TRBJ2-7	TGTGCCAGCAGTTTAGGCCCCGAGCAGTACTTC	CASSLGPEQYF
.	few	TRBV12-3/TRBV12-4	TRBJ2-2	TGTGCCAGCAGCCACGCGGTAGAGAACACCGGGGAGCTGTTTTTT	CASSHAVENTGELFF
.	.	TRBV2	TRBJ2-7	TGTGCCAGCACTACAGGGTTCCACGAGCAGTACTTC	CASTTGFHEQYF
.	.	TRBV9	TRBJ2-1	TGTGCCAGCAGCGTAGTTCTCTTTGGTGAGCAGTTCTTC	CASSVVLFGEQFF
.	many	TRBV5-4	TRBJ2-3	TGTGCCAGCAGCTTAGAGATGGGGGCAGATACGCAGTATTTT	CASSLEMGADTQYF
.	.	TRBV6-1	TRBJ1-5	TGTGCCAGCAGTCCGGGGACCTGGGGCCAGCCCCAGCATTTT	CASSPGTWGQPQHF
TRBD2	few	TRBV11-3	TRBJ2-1	TGTGCCAGCAGCTTAGGAGCGGGAGCCAATGAGCAGTTCTTC	CASSLGAGANEQFF
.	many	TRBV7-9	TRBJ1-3	TGTGCCAGCAGCTCACACCCTGGCGCGGACGGGAGAAACACCATATATTTT	CASSSHPGADGRNTIYF
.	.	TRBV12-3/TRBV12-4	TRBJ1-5	TGTGCCAGCAGTTTAAAGGGGTCGGCAAGCGGCAATCAGCCCCAGCATTTT	CASSLKGSASGNQPQHF
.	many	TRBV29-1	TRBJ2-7	TGCAGCGTTGGTGGGACACCCTACGAGCAGTACTTC	CSVGGTPYEQYF
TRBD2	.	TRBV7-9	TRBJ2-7	TGTGCCAGCAGCCCGCTAGCGGGGGGGAACTACGAGCAGTACTTC	CASSPLAGGNYEQYF